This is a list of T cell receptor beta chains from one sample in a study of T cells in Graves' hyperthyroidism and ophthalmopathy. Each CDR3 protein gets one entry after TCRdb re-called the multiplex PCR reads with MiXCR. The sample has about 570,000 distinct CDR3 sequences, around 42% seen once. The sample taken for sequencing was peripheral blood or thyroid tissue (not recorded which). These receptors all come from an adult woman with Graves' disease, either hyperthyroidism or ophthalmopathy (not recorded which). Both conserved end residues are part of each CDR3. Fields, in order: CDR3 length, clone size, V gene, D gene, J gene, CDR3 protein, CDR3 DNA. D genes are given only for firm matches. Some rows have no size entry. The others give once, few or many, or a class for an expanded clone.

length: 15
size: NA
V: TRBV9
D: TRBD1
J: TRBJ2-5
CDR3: CASSLTGDSQETQYF
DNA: TGTGCCAGCAGCCTGACCGGGGACAGCCAGGAGACCCAGTACTTC

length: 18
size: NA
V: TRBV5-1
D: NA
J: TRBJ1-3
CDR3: CASTRMYDTGAPGNTIYF
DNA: TGCGCCAGTACTCGAATGTACGACACTGGGGCGCCTGGAAACACCATATATTTT

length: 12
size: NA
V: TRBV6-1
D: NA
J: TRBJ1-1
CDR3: CASSQAGIVAFF
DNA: TGTGCCAGCAGCCAAGCAGGGATAGTGGCTTTCTTT

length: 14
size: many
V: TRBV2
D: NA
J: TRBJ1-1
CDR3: CASRVLDSYTEAFF
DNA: TGTGCCAGCAGGGTCCTGGACAGTTACACTGAAGCTTTCTTT

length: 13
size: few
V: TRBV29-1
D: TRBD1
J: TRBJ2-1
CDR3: CSVDRTGSNEQFF
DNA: TGCAGCGTTGACCGGACAGGAAGCAATGAGCAGTTCTTC

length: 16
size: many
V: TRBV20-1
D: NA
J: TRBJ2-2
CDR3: CSARDRRQGNTGELFF
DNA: TGCAGTGCTAGAGATAGGCGGCAGGGGAACACCGGGGAGCTGTTTTTT

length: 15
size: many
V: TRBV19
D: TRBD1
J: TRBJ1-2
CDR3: CASSILGQGIHGYTF
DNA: TGTGCCAGTAGTATACTCGGACAGGGGATCCATGGCTACACCTTC

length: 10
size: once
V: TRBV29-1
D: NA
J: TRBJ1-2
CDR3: CSVQDSSYTF
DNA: TGCAGCGTCCAGGATAGTAGCTACACCTTC

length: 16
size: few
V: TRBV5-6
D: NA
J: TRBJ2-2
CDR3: CASSFLGTEIFGELFF
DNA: TGTGCCAGCAGTTTTCTTGGGACGGAAATTTTCGGGGAGCTGTTTTTT

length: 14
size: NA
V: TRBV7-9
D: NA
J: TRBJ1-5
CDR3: CASSSTGRRQPQHF
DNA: TGTGCCAGCAGTTCCACAGGGAGAAGACAGCCCCAGCATTTT

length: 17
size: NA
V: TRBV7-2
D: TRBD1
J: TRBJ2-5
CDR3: CASSLVQGAQYQETQYF
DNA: TGTGCCAGCAGCTTAGTACAGGGGGCCCAGTACCAAGAGACCCAGTACTTC

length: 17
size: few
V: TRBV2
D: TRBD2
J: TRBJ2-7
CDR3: CASSRTGGNPGKYEQYF
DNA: TGTGCCAGCTCACGAACGGGAGGGAACCCCGGGAAATACGAGCAGTACTTC

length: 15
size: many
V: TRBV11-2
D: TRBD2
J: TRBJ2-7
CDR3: CASSSKPGLADEQYF
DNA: TGTGCCAGCAGCTCCAAGCCCGGACTAGCGGACGAGCAGTACTTC

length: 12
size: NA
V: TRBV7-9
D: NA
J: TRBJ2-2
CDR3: CASSRPRGELFF
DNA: TGTGCCAGCTCACGGCCGCGCGGGGAGCTGTTTTTT

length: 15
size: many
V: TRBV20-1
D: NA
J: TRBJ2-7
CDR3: CSAQRVGQGTHEQYF
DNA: TGCAGTGCTCAAAGGGTTGGGCAGGGGACCCACGAGCAGTACTTC

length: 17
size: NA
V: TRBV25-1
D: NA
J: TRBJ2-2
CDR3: CASSVPQAGTIGGELFF
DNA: TGTGCCAGCAGCGTTCCCCAGGCAGGGACAATTGGCGGGGAGCTGTTTTTT

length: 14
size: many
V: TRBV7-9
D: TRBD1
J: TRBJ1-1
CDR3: CASRFDRGGTEAFF
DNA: TGTGCCAGCAGGTTCGACAGGGGAGGCACTGAAGCTTTCTTT

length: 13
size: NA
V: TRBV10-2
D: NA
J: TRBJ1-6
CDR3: CASTGAYNSPLHF
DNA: TGCGCCAGCACCGGCGCCTATAATTCACCCCTCCACTTT

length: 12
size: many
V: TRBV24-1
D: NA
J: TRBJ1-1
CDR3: CATSGLSNEAFF
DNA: TGTGCCACCAGTGGCCTTTCGAATGAAGCTTTCTTT

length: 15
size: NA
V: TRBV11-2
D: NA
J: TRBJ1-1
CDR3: CASSLGGHPTTGAFF
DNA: TGTGCCAGCAGCTTAGGGGGACACCCAACCACTGGAGCTTTCTTC

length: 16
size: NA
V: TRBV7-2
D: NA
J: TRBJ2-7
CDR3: CASSLLGTARSYEQYF
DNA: TGTGCCAGCAGCCTACTCGGGACCGCGCGATCCTACGAGCAGTACTTC

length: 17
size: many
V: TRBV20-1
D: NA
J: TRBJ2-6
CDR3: CSARGTDGSGGANVLTF
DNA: TGCAGTGCTAGAGGAACGGACGGCTCGGGTGGGGCCAACGTCCTGACTTTC

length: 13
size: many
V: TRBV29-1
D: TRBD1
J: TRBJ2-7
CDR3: CSVEQGDGYEQYF
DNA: TGCAGCGTTGAACAGGGGGACGGCTACGAGCAGTACTTC

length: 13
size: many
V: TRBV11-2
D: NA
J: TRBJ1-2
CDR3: CASSHNLDYGYTF
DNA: TGTGCCAGCAGCCACAACCTGGACTATGGCTACACCTTC